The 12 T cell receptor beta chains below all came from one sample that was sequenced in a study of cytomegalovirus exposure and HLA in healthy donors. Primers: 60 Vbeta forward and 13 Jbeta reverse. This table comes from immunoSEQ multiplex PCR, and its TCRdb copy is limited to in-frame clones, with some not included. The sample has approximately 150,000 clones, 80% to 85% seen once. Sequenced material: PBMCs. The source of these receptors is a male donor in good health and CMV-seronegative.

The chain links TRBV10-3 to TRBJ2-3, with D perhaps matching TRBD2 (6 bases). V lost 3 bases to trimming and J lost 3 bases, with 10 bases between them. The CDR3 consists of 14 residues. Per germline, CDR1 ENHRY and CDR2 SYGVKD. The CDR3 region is CAISDSGGTDTQYF. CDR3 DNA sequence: TGTGCCATCAGTGACAGTGGGGGGACAGATACGCAGTATTTT.

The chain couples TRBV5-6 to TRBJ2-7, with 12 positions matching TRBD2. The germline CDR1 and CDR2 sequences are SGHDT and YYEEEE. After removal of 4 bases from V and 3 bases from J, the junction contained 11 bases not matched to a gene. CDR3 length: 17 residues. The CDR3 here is CASSMGLAGELGYEQYF. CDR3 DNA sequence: TGTGCCAGCAGCATGGGACTAGCGGGCGAACTAGGCTACGAGCAGTACTTC.

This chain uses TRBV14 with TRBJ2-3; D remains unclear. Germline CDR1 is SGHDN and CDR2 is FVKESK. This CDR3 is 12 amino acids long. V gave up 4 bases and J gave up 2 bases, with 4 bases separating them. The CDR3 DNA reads TGTGCCAGCAGCCCGTCCACAGATACGCAGTATTTT. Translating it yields CASSPSTDTQYF.

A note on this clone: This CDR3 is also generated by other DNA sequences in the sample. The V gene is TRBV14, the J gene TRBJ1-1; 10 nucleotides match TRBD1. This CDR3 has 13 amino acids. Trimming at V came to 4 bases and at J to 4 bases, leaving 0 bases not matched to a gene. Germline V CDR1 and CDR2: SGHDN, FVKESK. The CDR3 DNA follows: TGTGCCAGCAGCCGGGACAGGGGCACTGAAGCTTTCTTT. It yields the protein CASSRDRGTEAFF.

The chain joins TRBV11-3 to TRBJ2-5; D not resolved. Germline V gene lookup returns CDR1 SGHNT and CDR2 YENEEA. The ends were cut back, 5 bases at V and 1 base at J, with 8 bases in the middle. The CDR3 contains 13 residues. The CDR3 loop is CASSTGVQETQYF. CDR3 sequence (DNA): TGTGCCAGCAGCACCGGAGTCCAAGAGACCCAGTACTTC.

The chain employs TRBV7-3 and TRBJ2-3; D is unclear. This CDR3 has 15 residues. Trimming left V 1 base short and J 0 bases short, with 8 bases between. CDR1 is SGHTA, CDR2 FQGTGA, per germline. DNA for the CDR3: TGTGCCAGCAGCTTAAACAGCCTTAGCACAGATACGCAGTATTTT. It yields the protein CASSLNSLSTDTQYF.

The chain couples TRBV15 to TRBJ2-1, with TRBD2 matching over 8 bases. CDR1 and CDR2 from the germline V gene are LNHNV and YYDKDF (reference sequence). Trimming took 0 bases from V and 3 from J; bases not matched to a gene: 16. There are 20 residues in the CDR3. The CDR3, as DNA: TGTGCCACCAGCAGAGATCAGGGATTGGCGGGACTAGGGGACTACAATGAGCAGTTCTTC. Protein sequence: CATSRDQGLAGLGDYNEQFF.

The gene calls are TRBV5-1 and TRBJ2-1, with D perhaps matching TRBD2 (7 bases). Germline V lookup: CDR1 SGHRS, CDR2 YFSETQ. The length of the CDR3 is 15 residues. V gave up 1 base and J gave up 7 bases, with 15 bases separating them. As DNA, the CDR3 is TGCGCCAGCAGCTTGAGGGGGGGCGCTGAGAATGAGCAGTTCTTC. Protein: CASSLRGGAENEQFF.

This chain's CDR3 is CASSSPLSMYLADTQYF. CDR3 coding DNA: TGTGCCAGCAGCTCCCCGTTGAGTATGTATCTCGCGGATACGCAGTATTTT. The chain combines TRBV7-9 with TRBJ2-3; D is undetermined. The CDR3 is 17 residues long. V was trimmed by 4 bases and J by 6 bases, leaving 23 bases between them. Germline V CDR1 and CDR2: SEHNR, FQNEAQ (reference sequence).

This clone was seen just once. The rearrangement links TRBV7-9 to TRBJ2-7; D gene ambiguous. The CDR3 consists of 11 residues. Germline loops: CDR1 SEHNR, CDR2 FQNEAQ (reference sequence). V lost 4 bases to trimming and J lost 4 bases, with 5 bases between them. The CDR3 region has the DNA TGTGCCAGCAGCTCACTGTACGAGCAGTACTTC. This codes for CASSSLYEQYF. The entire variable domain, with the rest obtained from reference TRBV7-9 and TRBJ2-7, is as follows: DTGVSQNPRHKITKRGQNVTFRCDPISEHNRLYWYRQTLGQGPEFLTYFQNEAQLEKSRLLSDRFSAERPKGSFSTLEIQRTEQGDSAMYLCASSSLYEQYFGPGTRLTVT.

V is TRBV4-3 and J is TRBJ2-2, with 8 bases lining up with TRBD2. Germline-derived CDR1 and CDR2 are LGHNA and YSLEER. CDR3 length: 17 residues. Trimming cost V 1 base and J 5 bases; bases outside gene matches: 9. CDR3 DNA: TGCGCCAGCAGCCAAGGGCCAGCGGGAGTTTTGACCGGGGAGCTGTTTTTT. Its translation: CASSQGPAGVLTGELFF.

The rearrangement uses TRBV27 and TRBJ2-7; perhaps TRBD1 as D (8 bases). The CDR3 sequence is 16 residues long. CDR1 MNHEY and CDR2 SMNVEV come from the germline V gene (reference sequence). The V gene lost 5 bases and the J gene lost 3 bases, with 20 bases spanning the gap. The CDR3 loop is CASSPHTGGVIYEQYF. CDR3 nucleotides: TGTGCCAGCAGTCCGCACACAGGGGGGGTTATCTACGAGCAGTACTTC.